The 24 T cell receptor beta chains listed next were all sequenced from one sample in a study of blood T cell repertoires in COVID-19. TCRdb's copy holds only in-frame clones and misses some; the assay was immunoSEQ multiplex PCR. Of under 250,000 clones in the sample, 85% to 90% were seen once. The sample comprised PBMCs or T cells enriched from blood (not recorded which). The receptors originated from a woman aged 18 to 35 in a cohort exposed to, infected with or recovered from COVID-19 (not recorded which).

The chain combines TRBV19 with TRBJ2-1, with D possibly matching TRBD1 (5 bases). Germline V gives CDR1 LNHDA, CDR2 SQIVND (reference sequence). The CDR3 contains 15 residues. Trimming took off 5 bases at V and 2 bases at J, with 13 bases between the two ends. This CDR3 reads CASSLPDITYNEQFF. Here the CDR3 DNA reads TGTGCCAGTAGTCTCCCGGACATCACCTACAATGAGCAGTTCTTC.

The chain joins TRBV7-3 to TRBJ2-1, with TRBD2 as a possible D gene (5 bases). CDR3 length: 17 residues. Deletions cut 1 base from V and 0 bases from J, with 13 bases between. Germline V CDR1 and CDR2: SGHTA, FQGTGA. The CDR3 sequence: CASSLKFEGNSYNEQFF. In DNA form, the CDR3 reads TGTGCCAGCAGCTTAAAATTCGAGGGAAACTCCTACAATGAGCAGTTCTTC.

V usage is TRBV5-5 and J usage is TRBJ1-1, with 8 nucleotides matching TRBD1. Unmatched junction bases numbered 2, after V lost 1 base and J lost 3 bases. CDR1 is SGHKS and CDR2 is YYEKEE in the germline V gene (reference sequence). The CDR3 length is 14 residues. The CDR3, as DNA: TGTGCCAGCAGCTTGCTACAGGGGGACACTGAAGCTTTCTTT. Amino acids: CASSLLQGDTEAFF.

The chain recombines TRBV9 with TRBJ2-1, with 7 bases matching TRBD2. V was pared by 0 bases and J by 3 bases, with 3 bases of the junction left unmatched. Germline CDR1 is SGDLS and CDR2 is YYNGEE. The CDR3 totals 15 residues. CDR3 in amino acids: CASSVASGNYNEQFF. CDR3 nucleotides: TGTGCCAGCAGCGTAGCTAGCGGAAACTACAATGAGCAGTTCTTC.

V gene TRBV10-3 combines with J gene TRBJ2-7; 10 bases fit TRBD2. Germline CDR1 reads ENHRY; CDR2 reads SYGVKD. CDR3 length: 15 amino acids. The V and J ends lost 10 bases and 4 bases, in that order; junction bases with no gene match: 13. The DNA for the CDR3 is TGTGCCAGCAAGCACGCAGGACTAGCGGAGTACGAGCAGTACTTC. It yields the protein CASKHAGLAEYEQYF.

The chain carries TRBV7-3 and TRBJ2-1; 9 bases are shared with TRBD2. Losses at the gene ends were 3 bases for V and 2 bases for J; bases not matched to a gene: 2. This CDR3 comprises 15 residues. Germline V gene sequence: CDR1 SGHTA, CDR2 FQGTGA. CDR3 protein: CASSLGGRAYNEQFF. The CDR3 DNA reads as TGTGCCAGCAGCTTGGGCGGGAGGGCCTACAATGAGCAGTTCTTC.

The rearrangement links TRBV7-3 to TRBJ2-7, with a weak D call TRBD2 (6 bases). This CDR3 is 17 amino acids long. The V gene lost 3 bases and the J gene lost 7 bases, with 25 bases spanning the gap. CDR1 is SGHTA and CDR2 is FQGTGA in the germline V gene. The CDR3 sequence is CASSLGSRVPGEGEQYF. CDR3 nucleotide sequence: TGTGCCAGCAGCTTGGGGTCGCGGGTGCCGGGGGAAGGGGAGCAGTACTTC. The variable domain in full, completed from reference TRBV7-3 and TRBJ2-7, reads GAGVSQTPSNKVTEKGKYVELRCDPISGHTALYWYRQSLGQGPEFLIYFQGTGAADDSGLPNDRFFAVRPEGSVSTLKIQRTERGDSAVYLCASSLGSRVPGEGEQYFGPGTRLTVT.

On this clone itself: Other DNA sequences in the sample encode the same CDR3. The chain combines TRBV20-1 with TRBJ2-1, with D possibly TRBD1 on 5 matching bases. Trimming removed 3 bases at V and 7 bases at J, with 7 bases between. The CDR3 covers 11 residues. In germline, CDR1 is DFQATT, CDR2 SNEGSKA (reference sequence). CDR3 amino acids: CSARGRNEQFF. CDR3 nucleotides: TGCAGTGCTAGGGGGCGGAATGAGCAGTTCTTC.

In this sample, this clone turned up once. The chain combines TRBV19 with TRBJ1-2; no clear D gene. This CDR3 contains 10 residues. V lost 10 bases and J 3 bases, leaving 6 bases between the germline ends. The germline V gene has CDR1 LNHDA and CDR2 SQIVND (reference sequence). The CDR3 coding sequence is TGTGCCACCGCGGACTATGGCTACACCTTC. This encodes CATADYGYTF. Together with reference TRBV19 and TRBJ1-2, the CDR3 gives the full variable domain: DGGITQSPKYLFRKEGQNVTLSCEQNLNHDAMYWYRQDPGQGLRLIYYSQIVNDFQKGDIAEGYSVSREKKESFPLTVTSAQKNPTAFYLCATADYGYTFGSGTRLTVV.

The chain links TRBV5-4 to TRBJ2-5, with a possible D match to TRBD2 (6 bases). Between the trimmed V and J ends, which lost 4 bases and 3 bases, there was a span of 13 bases. Germline V gives CDR1 SGHNT, CDR2 YYREEE (reference sequence). The CDR3 runs 14 residues. DNA of the CDR3: TGTGCCAGCAGCGGCCCTAGCGCGGAAGAGACCCAGTACTTC. Its translation: CASSGPSAEETQYF.

J is TRBJ1-2 and V is TRBV21-1; the table's D call, TRBD1, has no DNA check behind it. TRBV21-1 is a listed pseudogene. This CDR3 has 17 amino acids. CDR3 region: CASSNSILDRDNYGYTF. The CDR3, as DNA: TGTGCCAGCAGCAACTCTATCCTAGACAGGGACAACTATGGCTACACCTTC.

The chain couples TRBV28 to TRBJ1-1; D gene unclear. The CDR3 covers 13 residues. Trimming took 4 bases from V and 6 from J, leaving 12 bases between them. Per the germline V gene, CDR1 is MDHEN and CDR2 is SYDVKM. This CDR3 reads CASSSHSEPEAFF. The CDR3 nucleotides are TGTGCCAGCAGTTCGCACTCGGAGCCTGAAGCTTTCTTT.

The chain joins TRBV24-1 to TRBJ2-5, with TRBD1 as a possible D gene (5 bases). The CDR3 is 16 amino acids. CDR1 and CDR2 from the germline V gene are KGHDR and SFDVKD. Between the trimmed V and J ends, which lost 4 bases and 0 bases, there was a span of 14 bases. The CDR3 DNA sequence: TGTGCCACCAGTGACCCCCAGCAGGACAACCAAGAGACCCAGTACTTC. Its translation is CATSDPQQDNQETQYF.

The rearrangement joins TRBV6-5 to TRBJ2-7, with D perhaps TRBD2 (7 bases). The ends were cut back, 0 bases at V and 4 bases at J, with 13 bases in the middle. The CDR3 length is 15 residues. Germline V CDR1 and CDR2: MNHEY, SVGAGI. The CDR3 spells CASSYSGGLGYEQYF. As DNA, the CDR3 is TGTGCCAGCAGTTACTCGGGGGGGCTCGGGTACGAGCAGTACTTC.

The CDR3 here is CASSRTSGSRHEQYF. For the CDR3, the DNA is TGTGCCAGCAGCCGGACTAGCGGGAGTAGACACGAGCAGTACTTC. The rearrangement links TRBV14 to TRBJ2-7, with 13 bases fitting TRBD2. The CDR3 totals 15 residues. The V segment lost 4 bases and the J segment 5 bases; nucleotides outside the gene matches: 5. Germline-derived CDR1 and CDR2 are SGHDN and FVKESK.

V is TRBV24-1 and J is TRBJ2-2, with D possibly being TRBD1 (6 bases). The CDR3 sequence is 15 residues long. The germline V gene has CDR1 KGHDR and CDR2 SFDVKD. Trimming removed 5 bases at V and 6 bases at J, with 15 bases between. This CDR3 is CATSGVRGRSGELFF. For the CDR3, the DNA is TGTGCCACCAGTGGAGTCAGGGGAAGGTCCGGGGAGCTGTTTTTT.

The chain joins TRBV11-3 to TRBJ1-2; D is undetermined. CDR1 is SGHNT, CDR2 YENEEA, per germline. Trimming removed 2 bases from V and 4 bases from J, with 8 bases in between. The CDR3 extends over 13 amino acids. Here the CDR3 DNA reads TGTGCCAGCAGCTTAAACGACATCTATGGCTACACCTTC. Residues: CASSLNDIYGYTF.

The chain links TRBV13 to TRBJ2-7; 7 nucleotides line up with TRBD1. The germline V gene encodes CDR1 PRHDT and CDR2 FYEKMQ (reference sequence). The V gene end was trimmed by 1 base and the J gene end by 6 bases; junction bases not matched to a gene: 0. The CDR3 extends over 12 amino acids. For the CDR3, the DNA is TGTGCCAGCAGCTTAGCAGGGGGCGAGCAGTACTTC. It translates to CASSLAGGEQYF.

This chain joins TRBV18 and TRBJ1-1, with D unresolved. This CDR3 has 14 amino acids. V was clipped by 0 bases and J by 6 bases, with 11 bases between them. CDR1 is KGHSH and CDR2 is LQKENI in the germline V gene. The CDR3 sequence: CASSPPREPAEAFF. The CDR3 nucleotides read TGTGCCAGCTCACCACCGAGGGAGCCGGCTGAAGCTTTCTTT.

The chain employs TRBV6-4 and TRBJ2-1; 8 bases are shared with TRBD2. CDR1 and CDR2 from the germline V gene are MRHNA and SNTAGT. With 5 bases clipped from V and 8 bases from J, the junction kept 11 bases outside the gene matches. The CDR3 sequence is 15 residues long. The CDR3 DNA reads TGTGCCAGCAGTCCTAAGATAGCGGGACGGGATGAGCAGTTCTTC. It specifies CASSPKIAGRDEQFF.

Comments on this clone: Other DNA sequences of this sample code for an identical CDR3. The chain combines TRBV5-4 with TRBJ1-2; 9 bases map to TRBD1. Trimming at V came to 2 bases and at J to 2 bases, leaving 1 base not matched to a gene. Germline assignment: CDR1 SGHNT and CDR2 YYREEE (reference sequence). This CDR3 spans 14 amino acids. In DNA, the CDR3 is TGTGCCAGCAGCTTAGGACAGGGGAACTATGGCTACACCTTC. It is translated as CASSLGQGNYGYTF.

This sequence joins TRBV25-1 and TRBJ1-5, with D uncertain. Germline V lookup: CDR1 MGHDK, CDR2 SYGVNS. There are 14 residues in the CDR3. V lost 2 bases, J lost 0 bases, and 5 bases lay in between. CDR3 DNA sequence: TGTGCCAGCAGTGAAAGCGGTAGCAATCAGCCCCAGCATTTT. Translating it yields CASSESGSNQPQHF.

The chain links TRBV19 to TRBJ1-5, with TRBD1 as a possible D gene (5 bases). The CDR3 totals 12 residues. V was shortened by 3 bases and J by 9 bases, with 9 bases between the two germline ends. Germline V gives CDR1 LNHDA, CDR2 SQIVND (reference sequence). The CDR3 reads CASSIITGPQHF. CDR3 bases: TGTGCCAGTAGTATCATTACAGGGCCCCAGCATTTT.

The J gene is TRBJ2-7, the V gene TRBV7-9; 8 nucleotides agree with TRBD1. This CDR3 region has 14 residues. Unmatched junction bases numbered 8, after V lost 5 bases and J lost 5 bases. CDR1 and CDR2 (germline): SEHNR, FQNEAQ (reference sequence). The CDR3 reads CASSRTGGMDEQYF. DNA of the CDR3: TGTGCCAGCAGCCGTACAGGGGGGATGGACGAGCAGTACTTC.